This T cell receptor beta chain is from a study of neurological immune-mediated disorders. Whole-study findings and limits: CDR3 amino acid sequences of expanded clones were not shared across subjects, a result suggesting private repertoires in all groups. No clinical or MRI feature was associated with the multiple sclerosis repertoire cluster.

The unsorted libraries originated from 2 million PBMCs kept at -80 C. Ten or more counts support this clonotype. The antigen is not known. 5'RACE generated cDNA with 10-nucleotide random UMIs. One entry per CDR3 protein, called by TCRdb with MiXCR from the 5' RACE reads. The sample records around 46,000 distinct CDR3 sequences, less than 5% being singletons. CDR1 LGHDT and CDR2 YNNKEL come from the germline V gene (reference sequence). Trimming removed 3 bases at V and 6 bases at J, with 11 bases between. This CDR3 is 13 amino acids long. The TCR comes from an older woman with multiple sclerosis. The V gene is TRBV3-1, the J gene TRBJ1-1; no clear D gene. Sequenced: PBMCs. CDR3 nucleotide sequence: TGTGCCAGCAGCCAGGTAAAGTTCGCTGAAGCTTTCTTT. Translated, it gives CASSQVKFAEAFF.